The 18 T cell receptor beta chains listed next were all sequenced from one sample in a study of blood T cell repertoires in COVID-19. TCRdb's copy holds only in-frame clones and misses some; the assay was immunoSEQ multiplex PCR. The data contain approximately 77,000 clones, about 80% of them singletons. The specimen was peripheral blood. These TCRs come from a woman between 70 and 85 years old with acute or convalescent COVID-19.

J is TRBJ1-3 and V is TRBV6-5, with D hard to call. Trimming shortened V by 6 bases and J by 8 bases, and 11 bases separated the two germline ends. The CDR3 covers 12 residues. Germline CDR1 reads MNHEY; CDR2 reads SVGAGI. The CDR3 region has the DNA TGTGCCAGCAGCCTACCCTCCGACACCATATATTTT. Translating it yields CASSLPSDTIYF.

The chain recombines TRBV7-2 with TRBJ2-7, with 7 bases aligning to TRBD1. V trimming: 2 bases; J trimming: 3 bases; junction bases outside the gene matches: 1. This CDR3 has 13 residues. Germline V gene data show CDR1 as SGHTA and CDR2 as FQGNSA. CDR3 loop: CASSLRQGYEQYF. The CDR3 DNA sequence: TGTGCCAGCAGCTTACGACAGGGCTACGAGCAGTACTTC.

The chain recombines TRBV6-5 with TRBJ2-5; D is uncertain. V was trimmed by 2 bases and J by 5 bases, leaving 9 bases between them. Germline values: CDR1 MNHEY, CDR2 SVGAGI. The CDR3 spans 13 residues. In DNA form, the CDR3 reads TGTGCCAGCAGTTACCATTCCAGGGAGACCCAGTACTTC. Encoded protein: CASSYHSRETQYF.

V gene TRBV27 combines with J gene TRBJ2-1; TRBD2 might be the D (7 bases). Trimming removed 4 bases at V and 10 bases at J, with 29 bases between. Germline lookup yields CDR1 MNHEY and CDR2 SMNVEV (reference sequence). The CDR3 covers 18 residues. The CDR3: CASSWEWRGGPSGREQFF. The CDR3 DNA reads TGTGCCAGCAGTTGGGAATGGAGAGGGGGGCCCTCCGGGAGGGAGCAGTTCTTC.

The rearrangement uses TRBV5-1 and TRBJ1-1, with 11 bases aligning to TRBD1. The CDR3 spans 16 residues. J was trimmed by 5 bases and V by 1 base; bases with no gene match: 7. The germline CDR1 and CDR2 sequences are SGHRS and YFSETQ. The CDR3 sequence is CASSLRTGGAGTEAFF. DNA for the CDR3: TGCGCCAGCAGCTTGAGGACAGGGGGCGCGGGGACTGAAGCTTTCTTT. Variable domain in full (rest from reference TRBV5-1 and TRBJ1-1): KAGVTQTPRYLIKTRGQQVTLSCSPISGHRSVSWYQQTPGQGLQFLFEYFSETQRNKGNFPGRFSGRQFSNSRSEMNVSTLELGDSALYLCASSLRTGGAGTEAFFGQGTRLTVV.

The chain couples TRBV14 to TRBJ1-1; the D is unclear. The CDR3 extends over 13 amino acids. V lost 1 base and J lost 6, with 9 bases in between. Germline V lookup: CDR1 SGHDN, CDR2 FVKESK. This CDR3 reads CASSQVGGAEAFF. The CDR3 region has the DNA TGTGCCAGCAGCCAAGTCGGAGGTGCTGAAGCTTTCTTT.

This clone occurred once. V and J are TRBV4-1 and TRBJ2-3; weak D call: TRBD1 (6 bases). CDR1 MGHRA and CDR2 YSYEKL come from the germline V gene. V was trimmed by 6 bases and J by 0 bases, leaving 16 bases between them. The CDR3 length is 16 residues. CDR3 sequence reads: CASSPRPGASTDTQYF. CDR3 nucleotides: TGCGCCAGCAGTCCACGTCCAGGGGCTAGCACAGATACGCAGTATTTT.

The V and J genes are TRBV5-4 and TRBJ1-4; TRBD1 is a possible D gene (5 bases). Germline CDR1 is SGHNT and CDR2 is YYREEE (reference sequence). Trimming took off 0 bases at V and 8 bases at J, with 11 bases between the two ends. The length of the CDR3 is 14 residues. In DNA, the CDR3 is TGTGCCAGCAGCTTGGACCAGGGAGGGGAAAAACTGTTTTTT. Translation gives CASSLDQGGEKLFF.

V and J are TRBV5-1 and TRBJ2-3; 11 bases are shared with TRBD1. V was clipped by 4 bases and J by 1 base; unmatched bases: 2. The CDR3 extends over 15 amino acids. CDR1 SGHRS and CDR2 YFSETQ come from the germline V gene. The CDR3 DNA reads TGCGCCAGCAGCCCGGGACAGGGGGGCACAGATACGCAGTATTTT. Translation gives CASSPGQGGTDTQYF.

The V and J genes are TRBV27 and TRBJ2-3, with D unclear. The CDR3 has 14 amino acids. Germline CDR1 MNHEY, CDR2 SMNVEV (reference sequence). The V gene lost 2 bases and the J gene lost 2 bases, with 8 bases spanning the gap. CDR3 region: CASSLSSYTDTQYF. The CDR3 bases are TGTGCCAGCAGTTTAAGCTCTTACACAGATACGCAGTATTTT.

The V gene is TRBV6-5, the J gene TRBJ2-2; 7 nucleotides match TRBD1. The CDR3 loop spans 14 amino acids. The trim removed 6 bases at V and 7 bases at J, leaving 8 bases unmatched. The germline gives CDR1 MNHEY, CDR2 SVGAGI. The CDR3: CASRLTGSNGELFF. In nucleotides, the CDR3 is TGTGCCAGCAGGCTGACAGGGTCGAACGGGGAGCTGTTTTTT.

The chain recombines TRBV6-6 with TRBJ1-2; 10 nucleotides align to TRBD1. From germline, CDR1 is MNHNY and CDR2 SVGAGI (reference sequence). V dropped 0 bases and J dropped 4; count of bases not matched to a gene: 5. The CDR3 has 16 amino acids. The CDR3 DNA is TGTGCCAGCAGTTACTCGGGGGACAGGGGACCCTATGGCTACACCTTC. It yields the protein CASSYSGDRGPYGYTF.

The genes are TRBV9 and TRBJ2-1, with a weak D call TRBD1 (6 bases). The V end lost 3 bases, the J end lost 6 bases, and 13 bases lay between the germline ends. The CDR3 has 14 residues. Germline-derived CDR1 and CDR2 are SGDLS and YYNGEE. In DNA form, the CDR3 reads TGTGCCAGCAGCGGGGGGCCACACCTCAATGAGCAGTTCTTC. It yields the protein CASSGGPHLNEQFF.

This clone has more than one count but fewer than ten. The rearrangement joins TRBV10-3 to TRBJ2-7; D is undetermined. Germline lookup yields CDR1 ENHRY and CDR2 SYGVKD. This CDR3 is built from 13 residues. Trimming pared 2 bases from V and 1 base from J, leaving 6 bases between. In DNA, the CDR3 is TGTGCCATCAGTGAGGCCGGTTCCTACGAGCAGTACTTC. The encoded protein is CAISEAGSYEQYF.

This CDR3 reads CASSQATKEEQYF. Written as DNA, the CDR3 is TGTGCCAGCAGCCAAGCAACTAAGGAGGAGCAGTACTTC. The rearrangement links TRBV4-2 to TRBJ2-7; D not resolved. This CDR3 contains 13 residues. Germline V gene lookup returns CDR1 LGHNA and CDR2 YNFKEQ. Trimming took off 1 base at V and 7 bases at J, with 11 bases between the two ends.

V gene TRBV6-5 combines with J gene TRBJ1-2, with 9 bases that match TRBD1. The CDR3 sequence is 13 residues long. Per germline, CDR1 MNHEY and CDR2 SVGAGI. The trim removed 6 bases at V and 8 bases at J, leaving 7 bases unmatched. CDR3 nucleotides: TGTGCCAGCAGCCCAGGACAGGGGCGAGGCTACACCTTC. This gives the protein CASSPGQGRGYTF.

The V call is TRBV7-8, the J call TRBJ2-3, with 9 bases that match TRBD1. This CDR3 has 16 amino acids. Germline CDR1 is SGHVS and CDR2 is FQNEAQ. The ends lost 0 bases at V and 2 bases at J; junction bases unmatched: 3. The CDR3 DNA sequence: TGTGCCAGCAGCTTAGCCGGACAGGGGTACACAGATACGCAGTATTTT. Its protein product is CASSLAGQGYTDTQYF.

The CDR3 here is CASSQDGGGGSTDTQYF. For the CDR3, the DNA is TGCGCCAGCAGCCAAGATGGAGGCGGGGGGAGCACAGATACGCAGTATTTT. The chain uses TRBV4-3 and TRBJ2-3, with 8 bases aligning to TRBD2. This CDR3 is 17 amino acids long. The V and J ends lost 0 bases and 0 bases, in that order; junction bases with no gene match: 5. Germline assignment: CDR1 LGHNA and CDR2 YSLEER.